This T cell receptor beta chain was captured by sequencing in a study of T cells in Graves' hyperthyroidism and ophthalmopathy. Study-wide context: Specimen type is peripheral blood, collected at initial diagnosis prior to any treatment. Findings of the study overall: Ophthalmopathy could be told apart from stable hyperthyroidism with a 13 V-J model.

Clinical symptoms, serum thyroxine, TRAb, thyroid ultrasound and orbital computed tomography established diagnosis. Concerning this clonotype: Its target is not known.

The CDR3 regions of TCR beta were amplified from RNA transcripts. HTBI primers were employed in a first-round RT-PCR of the TCR CDR3. One entry per CDR3 protein, called by TCRdb with MiXCR from the multiplex PCR reads. The repertoire holds about 300,000 distinct CDR3 sequences, with around 20% as singletons. The sample taken for sequencing was blood. This sequence originates from a man aged 50 to 60 with Graves' ophthalmopathy.

Here the CDR3 DNA reads TGTGCCAGCAGTTTAACTAGTTGGTACGAGCAGTACTTC. Translating gives CASSLTSWYEQYF. V usage is TRBV28 and J usage is TRBJ2-7; maybe TRBD2 (5 bases). Germline V CDR1 and CDR2: MDHEN, SYDVKM. CDR3 length: 13 amino acids. Trimming shortened V by 2 bases and J by 4 bases, and 9 bases separated the two germline ends. The whole variable domain, filled in from reference TRBV28 and TRBJ2-7, reads DVKVTQSSRYLVKRTGEKVFLECVQDMDHENMFWYRQDPGLGLRLIYFSYDVKMKEKGDIPEGYSVSREKKERFSLILESASTNQTSMYLCASSLTSWYEQYFGPGTRLTVT.